Included here is one T cell receptor beta chain sequence, with context. Additional DNA sequences in this sample encode the identical CDR3. The data were produced by immunoSEQ multiplex PCR, yet TCRdb's version contains in-frame clones alone and is incomplete. The profile shows a few million clones, around 95% of them singletons. This entry belongs to a study of shared clonotypes between healthy human individuals. The specimen was naive CD4+ T cells sorted from blood. Noted subset: CD45RA+ positively selected. The TCR comes from a man aged 18 to 30 in good health.

CDR3 sequence: CASSLVRGYEQYF. The CDR3 region has the DNA TGTGCCAGCAGCTTAGTCAGGGGGTACGAGCAGTACTTC. The chain joins TRBV7-2 to TRBJ2-7; 7 bases match TRBD1. This CDR3 spans 13 amino acids. Germline V gene lookup returns CDR1 SGHTA and CDR2 FQGNSA. V was clipped by 1 base and J by 4 bases; unmatched bases: 1.